These 2 T cell receptor beta chains originate from one sample sequenced in a study of cytomegalovirus exposure and HLA in healthy donors. Amplification used 60 Vbeta primers and 13 Jbeta primers. The data were produced by immunoSEQ multiplex PCR, yet TCRdb's version contains in-frame clones alone and is incomplete. The sample carries about 120,000 clones, around 75% recorded once. The specimen was PBMCs. The source of these receptors is a woman aged 35 to 49 in good health and CMV-seropositive.

At least ten counts were recorded for this clone. The rearrangement uses TRBV9 and TRBJ2-7, with D possibly being TRBD2 (5 bases). Germline V gene sequence: CDR1 SGDLS, CDR2 YYNGEE. The CDR3 length is 13 residues. V dropped 3 bases and J dropped 12 bases, with 19 bases sitting between them. The CDR3, as DNA: TGTGCCAGCAGCGATGAGGAGGACGAATTAGTGTACTTC. Translated: CASSDEEDELVYF.

This clone was counted a few times. The chain uses TRBV28 and TRBJ2-7; maybe TRBD1 (5 bases). V lost 7 bases to trimming and J lost 2 bases, with 15 bases between them. The CDR3 length is 14 residues. CDR1 is MDHEN, CDR2 SYDVKM, per germline. CDR3 sequence: CASTRRRDAYEQYF. The CDR3 DNA reads as TGTGCCAGCACCCGCCGCAGGGATGCCTACGAGCAGTACTTC.